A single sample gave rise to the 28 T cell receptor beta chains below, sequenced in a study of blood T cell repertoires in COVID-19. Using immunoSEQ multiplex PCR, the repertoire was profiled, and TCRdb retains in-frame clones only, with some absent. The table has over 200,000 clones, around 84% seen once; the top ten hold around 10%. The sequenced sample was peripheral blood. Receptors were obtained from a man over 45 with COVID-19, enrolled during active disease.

CDR3 DNA sequence: TGTGCCAGCAGCTACCCTCTGGGCGGGACGTCCTACAATGAGCAGTTCTTC. Amino acids: CASSYPLGGTSYNEQFF. The V gene is TRBV7-2, the J gene TRBJ2-1; D might be TRBD2 (6 bases). Germline assignment: CDR1 SGHTA and CDR2 FQGNSA. This CDR3 is 17 amino acids long. Trimming removed 4 bases at V and 1 base at J, with 17 bases between.

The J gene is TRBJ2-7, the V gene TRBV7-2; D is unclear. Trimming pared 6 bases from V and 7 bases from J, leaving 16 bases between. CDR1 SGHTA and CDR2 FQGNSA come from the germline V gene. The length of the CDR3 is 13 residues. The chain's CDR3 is CASRHKATGEQYF. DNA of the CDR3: TGTGCCAGCAGACATAAGGCGACTGGAGAGCAGTACTTC.

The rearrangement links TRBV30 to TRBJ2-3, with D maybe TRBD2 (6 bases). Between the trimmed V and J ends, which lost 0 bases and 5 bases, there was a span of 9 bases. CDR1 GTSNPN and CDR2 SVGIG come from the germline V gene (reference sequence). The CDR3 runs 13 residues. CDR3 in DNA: TGTGCCTGGAGTGTAAGGCGGGGAGATACGCAGTATTTT. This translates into CAWSVRRGDTQYF.

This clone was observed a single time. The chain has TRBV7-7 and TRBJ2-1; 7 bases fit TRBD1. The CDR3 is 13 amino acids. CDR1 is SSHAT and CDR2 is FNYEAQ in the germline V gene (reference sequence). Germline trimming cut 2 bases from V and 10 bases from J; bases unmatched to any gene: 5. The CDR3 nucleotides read TGTGCCAGCAGCTTAAAGGGGGCGACGGAGCAGTTCTTC. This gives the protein CASSLKGATEQFF.

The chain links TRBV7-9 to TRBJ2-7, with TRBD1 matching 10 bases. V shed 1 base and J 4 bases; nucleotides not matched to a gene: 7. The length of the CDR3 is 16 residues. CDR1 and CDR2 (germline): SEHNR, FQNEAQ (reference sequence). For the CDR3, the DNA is TGTGCCAGCAGCTTAGTGGGGACAGGGGAATGGTACGAGCAGTACTTC. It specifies CASSLVGTGEWYEQYF.

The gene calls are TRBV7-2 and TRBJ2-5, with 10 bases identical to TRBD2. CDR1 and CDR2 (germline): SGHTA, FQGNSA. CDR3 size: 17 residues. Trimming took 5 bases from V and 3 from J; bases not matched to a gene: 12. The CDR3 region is CASSPPNPLAGEETQYF. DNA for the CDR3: TGTGCCAGCAGCCCACCAAACCCGCTAGCGGGAGAAGAGACCCAGTACTTC.

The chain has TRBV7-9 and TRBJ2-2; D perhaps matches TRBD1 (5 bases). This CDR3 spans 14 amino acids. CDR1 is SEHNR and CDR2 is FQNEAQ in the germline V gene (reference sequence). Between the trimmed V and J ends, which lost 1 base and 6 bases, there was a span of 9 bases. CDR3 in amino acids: CASSLVSGPGELFF. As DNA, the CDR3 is TGTGCCAGCAGCTTAGTCTCAGGGCCCGGGGAGCTGTTTTTT.

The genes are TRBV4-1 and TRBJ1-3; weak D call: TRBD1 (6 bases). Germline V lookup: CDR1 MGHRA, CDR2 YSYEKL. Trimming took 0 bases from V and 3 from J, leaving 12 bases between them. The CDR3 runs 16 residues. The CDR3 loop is CASSQEGQGFGNTIYF. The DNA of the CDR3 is TGCGCCAGCAGCCAAGAAGGGCAGGGGTTTGGAAACACCATATATTTT.

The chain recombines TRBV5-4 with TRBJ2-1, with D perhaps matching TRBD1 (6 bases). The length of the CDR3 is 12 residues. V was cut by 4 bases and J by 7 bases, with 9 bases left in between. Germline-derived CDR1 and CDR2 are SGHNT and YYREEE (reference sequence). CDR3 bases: TGTGCCAGCAGCACAGGGAAAAATGAGCAGTTCTTC. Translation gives CASSTGKNEQFF.

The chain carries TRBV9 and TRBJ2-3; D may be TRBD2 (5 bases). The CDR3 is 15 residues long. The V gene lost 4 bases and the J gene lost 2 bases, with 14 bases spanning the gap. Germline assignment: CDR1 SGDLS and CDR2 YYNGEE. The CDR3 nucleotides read TGTGCCAGCAGCCCTTTAGCGCTTGACACAGATACGCAGTATTTT. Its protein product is CASSPLALDTDTQYF.

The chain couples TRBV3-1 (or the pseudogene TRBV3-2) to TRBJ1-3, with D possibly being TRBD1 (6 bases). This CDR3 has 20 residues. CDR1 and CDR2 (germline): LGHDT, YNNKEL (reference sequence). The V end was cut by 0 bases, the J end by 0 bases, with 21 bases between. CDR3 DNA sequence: TGTGCCAGCAGCCAAGATTTGAATCCCCTCGACAGGCCCTCTGGAAACACCATATATTTT. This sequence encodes CASSQDLNPLDRPSGNTIYF.

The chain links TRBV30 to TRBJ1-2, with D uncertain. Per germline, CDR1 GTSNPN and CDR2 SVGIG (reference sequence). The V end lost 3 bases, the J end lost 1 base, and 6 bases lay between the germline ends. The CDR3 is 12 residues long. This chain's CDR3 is CAWSTGNYGYTF. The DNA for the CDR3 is TGTGCCTGGAGCACCGGTAACTATGGCTACACCTTC.

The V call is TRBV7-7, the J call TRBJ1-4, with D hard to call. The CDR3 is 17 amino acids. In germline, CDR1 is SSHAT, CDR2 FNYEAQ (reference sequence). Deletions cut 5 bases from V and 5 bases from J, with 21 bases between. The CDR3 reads CASSPAGLRQTNEKLFF. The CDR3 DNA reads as TGTGCCAGCAGCCCAGCGGGGTTGCGGCAGACGAATGAAAAACTGTTTTTT.

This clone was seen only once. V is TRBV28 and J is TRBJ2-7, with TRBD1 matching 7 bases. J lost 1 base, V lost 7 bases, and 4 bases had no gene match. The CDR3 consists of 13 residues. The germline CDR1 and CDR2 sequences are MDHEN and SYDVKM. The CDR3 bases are TGTGCCAGCACCCGGGGACAGTCCTACGAGCAGTACTTC. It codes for CASTRGQSYEQYF. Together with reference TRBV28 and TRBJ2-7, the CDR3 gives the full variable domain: DVKVTQSSRYLVKRTGEKVFLECVQDMDHENMFWYRQDPGLGLRLIYFSYDVKMKEKGDIPEGYSVSREKKERFSLILESASTNQTSMYLCASTRGQSYEQYFGPGTRLTVT.

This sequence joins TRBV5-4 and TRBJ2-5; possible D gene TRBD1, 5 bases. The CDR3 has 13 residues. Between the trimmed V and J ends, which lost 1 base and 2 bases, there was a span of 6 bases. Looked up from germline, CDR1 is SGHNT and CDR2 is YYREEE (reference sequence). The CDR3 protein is CASSLQGQETQYF. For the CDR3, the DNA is TGTGCCAGCAGCTTGCAGGGACAAGAGACCCAGTACTTC. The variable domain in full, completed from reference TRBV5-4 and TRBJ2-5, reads ETGVTQSPTHLIKTRGQQVTLRCSSQSGHNTVSWYQQALGQGPQFIFQYYREEENGRGNFPPRFSGLQFPNYSSELNVNALELDDSALYLCASSLQGQETQYFGPGTRLLVL.

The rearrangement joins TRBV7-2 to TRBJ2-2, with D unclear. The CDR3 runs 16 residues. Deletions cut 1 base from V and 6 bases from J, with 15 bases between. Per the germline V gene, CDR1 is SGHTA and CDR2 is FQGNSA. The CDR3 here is CASSLVVAVIPGELFF. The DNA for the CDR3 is TGTGCCAGCAGCTTAGTTGTGGCAGTTATTCCCGGGGAGCTGTTTTTT.

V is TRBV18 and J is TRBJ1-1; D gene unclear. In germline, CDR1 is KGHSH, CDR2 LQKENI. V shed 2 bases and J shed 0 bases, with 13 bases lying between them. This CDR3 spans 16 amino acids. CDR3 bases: TGTGCCAGCTCACCATTGGGCGACCCGGTGAACACTGAAGCTTTCTTT. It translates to CASSPLGDPVNTEAFF.

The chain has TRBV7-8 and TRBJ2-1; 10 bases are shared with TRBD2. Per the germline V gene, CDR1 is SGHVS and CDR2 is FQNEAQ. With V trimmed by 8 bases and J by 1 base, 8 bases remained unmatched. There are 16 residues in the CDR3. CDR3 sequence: CASGASGGSSYNEQFF. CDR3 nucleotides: TGTGCCAGCGGGGCTAGCGGGGGTTCATCCTACAATGAGCAGTTCTTC.

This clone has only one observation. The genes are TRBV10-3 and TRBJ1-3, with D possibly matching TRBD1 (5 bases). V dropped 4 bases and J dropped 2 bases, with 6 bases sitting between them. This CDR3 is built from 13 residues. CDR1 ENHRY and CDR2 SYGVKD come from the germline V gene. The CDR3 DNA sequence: TGTGCCATCAGTGCAGGGACTGGAAACACCATATATTTT. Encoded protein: CAISAGTGNTIYF.

DNA of the CDR3: TGTGCCAGCAGCCACGGGACTAGCGGGAGCTCCTACAATGAGCAGTTCTTC. It yields the protein CASSHGTSGSSYNEQFF. The chain couples TRBV3-1 (or the pseudogene TRBV3-2) to TRBJ2-1; TRBD2 aligns across 14 bases. V gave up 3 bases and J gave up 0 bases; unmatched junction bases: 1. The CDR3 consists of 17 residues. Germline V gives CDR1 LGHDT, CDR2 YNNKEL (reference sequence).

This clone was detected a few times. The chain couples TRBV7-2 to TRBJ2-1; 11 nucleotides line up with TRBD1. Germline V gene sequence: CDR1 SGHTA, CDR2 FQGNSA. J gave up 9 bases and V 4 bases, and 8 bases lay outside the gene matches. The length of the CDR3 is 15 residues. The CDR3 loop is CASSSIGTGGSEQFF. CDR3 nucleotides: TGTGCCAGCAGCTCGATCGGGACAGGGGGGAGTGAGCAGTTCTTC. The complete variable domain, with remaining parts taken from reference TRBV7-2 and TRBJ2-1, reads GAGVSQSPSNKVTEKGKDVELRCDPISGHTALYWYRQSLGQGLEFLIYFQGNSAPDKSGLPSDRFSAERTGGSVSTLTIQRTQQEDSAVYLCASSSIGTGGSEQFFGPGTRLTVL.

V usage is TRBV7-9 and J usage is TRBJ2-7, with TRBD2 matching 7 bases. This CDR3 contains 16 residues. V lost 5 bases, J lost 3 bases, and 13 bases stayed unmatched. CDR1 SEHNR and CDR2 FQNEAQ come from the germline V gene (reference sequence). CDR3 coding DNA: TGTGCCAGCAGCCTAGGGGCTGCGGGAGCCAACTACGAGCAGTACTTC. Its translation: CASSLGAAGANYEQYF.

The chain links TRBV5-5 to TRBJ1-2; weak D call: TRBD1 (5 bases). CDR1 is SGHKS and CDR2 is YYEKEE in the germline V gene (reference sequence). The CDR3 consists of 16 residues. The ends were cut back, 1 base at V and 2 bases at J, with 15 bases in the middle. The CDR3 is CASSLSTGLGNYGYTF. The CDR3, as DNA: TGTGCCAGCAGCTTGTCCACAGGCTTAGGGAACTATGGCTACACCTTC. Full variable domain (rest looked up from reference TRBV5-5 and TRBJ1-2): DAGVTQSPTHLIKTRGQQVTLRCSPISGHKSVSWYQQVLGQGPQFIFQYYEKEERGRGNFPDRFSARQFPNYSSELNVNALLLGDSALYLCASSLSTGLGNYGYTFGSGTRLTVV.

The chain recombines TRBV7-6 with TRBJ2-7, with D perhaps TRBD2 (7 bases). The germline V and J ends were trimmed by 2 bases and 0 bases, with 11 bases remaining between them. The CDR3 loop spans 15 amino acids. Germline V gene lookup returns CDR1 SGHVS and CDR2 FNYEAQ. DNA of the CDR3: TGTGCCAGCAGCTTATCCGGGGGGCCCTCCTACGAGCAGTACTTC. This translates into CASSLSGGPSYEQYF.

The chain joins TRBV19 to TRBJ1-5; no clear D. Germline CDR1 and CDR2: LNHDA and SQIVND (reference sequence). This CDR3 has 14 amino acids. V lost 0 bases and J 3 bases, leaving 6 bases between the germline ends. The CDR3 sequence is CASSIEQVNQPQHF. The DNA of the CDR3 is TGTGCCAGTAGTATAGAGCAGGTCAATCAGCCCCAGCATTTT.

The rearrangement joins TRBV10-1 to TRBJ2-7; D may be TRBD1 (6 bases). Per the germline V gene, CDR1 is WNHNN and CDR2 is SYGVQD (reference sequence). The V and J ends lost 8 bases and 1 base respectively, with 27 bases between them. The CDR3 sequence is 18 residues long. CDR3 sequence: CASRTLPGHPRRSYEQYF. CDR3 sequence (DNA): TGCGCCAGCCGGACCCTTCCGGGACACCCGCGAAGGTCCTACGAGCAGTACTTC.

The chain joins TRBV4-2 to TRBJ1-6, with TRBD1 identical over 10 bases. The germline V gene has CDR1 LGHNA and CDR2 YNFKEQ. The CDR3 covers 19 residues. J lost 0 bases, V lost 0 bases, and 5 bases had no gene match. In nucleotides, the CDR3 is TGTGCCAGCAGCCAAGATGGGGACAGGGGAGGCTCCTATAATTCACCCCTCCACTTT. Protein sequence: CASSQDGDRGGSYNSPLHF.

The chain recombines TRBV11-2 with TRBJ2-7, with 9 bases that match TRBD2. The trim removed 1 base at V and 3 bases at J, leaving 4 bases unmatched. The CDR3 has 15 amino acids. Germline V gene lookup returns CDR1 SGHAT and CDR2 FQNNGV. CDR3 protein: CASSLVASGNYEQYF. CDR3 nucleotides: TGTGCCAGCAGCTTAGTGGCTAGCGGGAACTACGAGCAGTACTTC. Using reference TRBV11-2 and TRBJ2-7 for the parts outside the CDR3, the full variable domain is EAGVAQSPRYKIIEKRQSVAFWCNPISGHATLYWYQQILGQGPKLLIQFQNNGVVDDSQLPKDRFSAERLKGVDSTLKIQPAKLEDSAVYLCASSLVASGNYEQYFGPGTRLTVT.